The 11 T cell receptor beta chains reported below all come from one sample, sequenced in a study of blood T cell repertoires in COVID-19. The table came from immunoSEQ multiplex PCR; TCRdb's copy has only in-frame clones and leaves some out. Of 200,000 or so clones listed, 65% to 85% were seen once; the top ten hold around 5.2%. The specimen sequenced was peripheral blood. The receptors shown here come from a woman in her 30s with acute or convalescent COVID-19.

V and J are TRBV28 and TRBJ1-6; D is uncertain. The CDR3 is 13 residues long. Per the germline V gene, CDR1 is MDHEN and CDR2 is SYDVKM. V was cut by 5 bases and J by 4 bases, with 6 bases left in between. The CDR3 coding sequence is TGTGCCAGCAGTCAGCGTTATAATTCACCCCTCCACTTT. This translates into CASSQRYNSPLHF. Full variable domain (rest looked up from reference TRBV28 and TRBJ1-6): DVKVTQSSRYLVKRTGEKVFLECVQDMDHENMFWYRQDPGLGLRLIYFSYDVKMKEKGDIPEGYSVSREKKERFSLILESASTNQTSMYLCASSQRYNSPLHFGNGTRLTVT.

V is TRBV19 and J is TRBJ1-5, with D possibly matching TRBD1 (5 bases). With 7 bases removed from V and 0 bases from J, the gap between germline ends came to 10 bases. The CDR3 has 14 amino acids. CDR1 is LNHDA and CDR2 is SQIVND in the germline V gene (reference sequence). CDR3 region: CASNRQNSNQPQHF. DNA of the CDR3: TGTGCCAGTAACAGACAGAATAGCAATCAGCCCCAGCATTTT.

The V gene is TRBV4-1, the J gene TRBJ2-7; TRBD1 matches at 10 bases. The CDR3 has 15 amino acids. Germline V CDR1 and CDR2: MGHRA, YSYEKL. The V segment lost 1 base and the J segment 4 bases; nucleotides outside the gene matches: 4. The DNA for the CDR3 is TGCGCCAGCAGCCAAGCTGACAGGGGGCGATACGAGCAGTACTTC. Its translation: CASSQADRGRYEQYF.

The chain links TRBV2 to TRBJ2-1; D remains unclear. Germline V gene lookup returns CDR1 SNHLY and CDR2 FYNNEI. The CDR3 runs 15 residues. Trimming left V 7 bases short and J 7 bases short, with 20 bases between. CDR3 coding DNA: TGTGCCAGCACCGACCGAAACTACGGTTTAAATGAGCAGTTCTTC. This translates into CASTDRNYGLNEQFF. The full variable domain, rest sourced from reference TRBV2 and TRBJ2-1, is EPEVTQTPSHQVTQMGQEVILRCVPISNHLYFYWYRQILGQKVEFLVSFYNNEISEKSEIFDDQFSVERPDGSNFTLKIRSTKLEDSAMYFCASTDRNYGLNEQFFGPGTRLTVL.

The rearrangement joins TRBV7-9 to TRBJ2-5; D is possibly TRBD2 (6 bases). Germline values: CDR1 SEHNR, CDR2 FQNEAQ (reference sequence). This CDR3 region has 15 residues. The V end was cut by 4 bases, the J end by 3 bases, with 15 bases between. In nucleotides, the CDR3 is TGTGCCAGCAGCTCCAGAGGAGGGGACGAAGAGACCCAGTACTTC. Translated: CASSSRGGDEETQYF.

The J gene is TRBJ1-5, the V gene TRBV30; D remains unclear. V lost 5 bases, J lost 7 bases, and 15 bases lay in between. The V gene's germline CDR1 is GTSNPN and CDR2 SVGIG (reference sequence). There are 13 residues in the CDR3. The DNA for the CDR3 is TGTGCCTGGGACGAGGTAGTTGGGCAGCCCCAGCATTTT. Amino acids: CAWDEVVGQPQHF.

V gene TRBV5-6 combines with J gene TRBJ2-7, with D perhaps matching TRBD1 (6 bases). The CDR3 sequence is 14 residues long. Between the trimmed V and J ends, which lost 2 bases and 2 bases, there was a span of 11 bases. CDR1 is SGHDT and CDR2 is YYEEEE in the germline V gene. The CDR3 bases are TGTGCCAGCAGCTTTGGCAGGGGCGCCTACGAGCAGTACTTC. Amino acid sequence: CASSFGRGAYEQYF.

The rearrangement uses TRBV19 and TRBJ1-1, with D unresolved. V lost 5 bases to trimming and J lost 8 bases, with 9 bases between them. Germline CDR1 LNHDA, CDR2 SQIVND (reference sequence). The CDR3 is made up of 11 amino acids. CDR3 loop: CASSVGGEAFF. The CDR3 nucleotides are TGTGCCAGTAGTGTGGGAGGCGAAGCTTTCTTT.

The rearrangement joins TRBV11-2 to TRBJ1-1, with a tentative D call TRBD1 (6 bases). This CDR3 has 17 residues. V was trimmed by 5 bases and J by 2 bases, leaving 21 bases between them. The germline V gene has CDR1 SGHAT and CDR2 FQNNGV. CDR3 residues: CASSARTPGQKNTEAFF. CDR3 DNA: TGTGCCAGCAGCGCCCGAACGCCGGGACAAAAAAACACTGAAGCTTTCTTT. The variable domain in full, with the rest retrieved from reference TRBV11-2 and TRBJ1-1, is EAGVAQSPRYKIIEKRQSVAFWCNPISGHATLYWYQQILGQGPKLLIQFQNNGVVDDSQLPKDRFSAERLKGVDSTLKIQPAKLEDSAVYLCASSARTPGQKNTEAFFGQGTRLTVV.

The table lists this clone with a count of one. The CDR3 DNA is TGTGCTAGTGCTAGCTCTGGGGCCAACGTCCTGACTTTC. This sequence encodes CASASSGANVLTF. The chain carries TRBV12-5 and TRBJ2-6; no firm D call. The V end was cut by 7 bases, the J end by 0 bases, with 4 bases between. CDR3 length: 13 residues. CDR1 and CDR2 from the germline V gene are LGHNT and FRNRAP. Complete variable domain (other parts from reference TRBV12-5 and TRBJ2-6): DARVTQTPRHKVTEMGQEVTMRCQPILGHNTVFWYRQTMMQGLELLAYFRNRAPLDDSGMPKDRFSAEMPDATLATLKIQPSEPRDSAVYFCASASSGANVLTFGAGSRLTVL.

The chain links TRBV28 to TRBJ1-2; the D is unclear. Germline assignment: CDR1 MDHEN and CDR2 SYDVKM. With 3 bases removed from V and 2 bases from J, the gap between germline ends came to 16 bases. There are 16 residues in the CDR3. The CDR3, as DNA: TGTGCCAGCAGTTTCGGCGGGAGTACTACCAACTATGGCTACACCTTC. It codes for CASSFGGSTTNYGYTF.